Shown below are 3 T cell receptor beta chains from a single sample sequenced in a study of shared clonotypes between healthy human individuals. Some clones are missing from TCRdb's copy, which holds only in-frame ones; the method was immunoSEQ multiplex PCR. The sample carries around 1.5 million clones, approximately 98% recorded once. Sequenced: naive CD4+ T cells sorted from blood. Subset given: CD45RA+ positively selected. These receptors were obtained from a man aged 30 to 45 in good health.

The CDR3 here is CASSDGGRGTEAFF. The CDR3 region has the DNA TGCGCCTCGAGTGACGGGGGCCGGGGTACTGAAGCTTTCTTT. The chain combines TRBV5-1 with TRBJ1-1; a weak D match, TRBD1 (6 bases). V lost 10 bases and J 5 bases, leaving 21 bases between the germline ends. From germline, CDR1 is SGHRS and CDR2 YFSETQ. The CDR3 is made up of 14 amino acids.

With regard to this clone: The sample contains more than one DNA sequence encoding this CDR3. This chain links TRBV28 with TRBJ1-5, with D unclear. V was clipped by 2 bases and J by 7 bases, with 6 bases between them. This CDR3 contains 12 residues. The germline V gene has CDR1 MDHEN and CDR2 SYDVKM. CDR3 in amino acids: CASSLTGQPQHF. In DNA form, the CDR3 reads TGTGCCAGCAGTTTAACCGGCCAGCCCCAGCATTTT.

CDR3: CASSPPGSSYEQYF. The CDR3 DNA reads as TGTGCCAGCAGTCCCCCAGGGAGCTCCTACGAGCAGTACTTC. The V call is TRBV27, the J call TRBJ2-7, with D possibly being TRBD1 or TRBD2 (5 bases each). V shed 5 bases and J shed 0 bases, with 11 bases lying between them. Germline CDR1 reads MNHEY; CDR2 reads SMNVEV (reference sequence). This CDR3 is 14 amino acids long.